This T cell receptor (beta chain) was observed in a study of T cells expressing NK-cell markers. From the 5' RACE reads, TCRdb lists one entry per CDR3 protein and no DNA. The sample's table shows under 600,000 distinct CDR3 sequences. The CDR3 is 12 amino acids. Material: blood T cells: a sorted CD56 or NKG2C T cell subset, CD4+ or CD8+ T cells, or bulk PBMC T cells (not recorded which). This receptor was taken from a woman in her 50s in good health. V gene TRBV12-3 or TRBV12-4 combines with J gene TRBJ1-2; absent DNA, TCRdb's TRBD1 call cannot be checked. Here the CDR3 reads CASSEGLGGYTF.